What follows is one TCR beta chain and its context. Its specificity is not known. Time point of the sample: persistent/refractory GD, antithyroid drugs over 5 years with positive TRAb. PBMC-extracted RNA yielded the TCR library. With iRepertoire HTBI primers and Arm-PCR of CDR3 regions, TCR beta libraries were built. Original processing notes: Segment identification across samples yielded 50 to 80 TRBV and roughly 15 TRBJ segments. A single record per CDR3 protein comes from TCRdb applying MiXCR to the multiplex PCR reads. The V and J calls and clone size are TCRdb's, not the authors'. This table has nearly 350,000 distinct CDR3 sequences, less than 20% appearing once. This entry comes from a study of regulatory T cells in long-lasting Graves disease. Study results and caveats: TRBV28, TRBJ1-2 and TRBJ2-5 were favored in persistent disease. TCR diversity was lower in persistent than newly diagnosed Graves' disease.

J gave up 4 bases and V 5 bases, and 7 bases lay outside the gene matches. The CDR3 extends over 15 amino acids. Germline values: CDR1 MDHEN, CDR2 SYDVKM. The sequences come from peripheral blood mononuclear cells (PBMCs), collected when the disease was refractory, from a patient treated with antithyroid drugs. The receptor's source is a female donor with Graves disease. The rearrangement joins TRBV28 to TRBJ2-7; 11 bases map to TRBD1. The CDR3 bases are TGTGCCAGCAGTCCTCTCGGGACAGGGGGTTACGAGCAGTACTTC. Amino acids: CASSPLGTGGYEQYF.